A single sample is the source of the 13 T cell receptor beta chains below, sequenced in a study of T cell repertoires in cytomegalovirus infection. TCRdb recomputed calls from the reads with MiXCR, one row per CDR3 protein. Of hundreds of thousands of distinct CDR3 sequences detected, approximately 46% appear once; the ten largest clones hold around 45%. Their antigen targets remain unknown. The sequencing here drew on cultured PBMCs, taken from culture after CMV antigen stimulation. The receptors were gathered from a human donor in good health (CMV status not recorded). Some clones in this sample may be carry-over from other donors' samples.

This chain links TRBV6-1 with TRBJ2-1, with 10 bases matching TRBD2. Trimming at V came to 6 bases and at J to 2 bases, leaving 10 bases not matched to a gene. Germline V gene sequence: CDR1 MNHNS, CDR2 SASEGT. The CDR3 is 17 residues long. The CDR3 region has the DNA TGTGCCAGCAGGATAGCCCGGACTAGCGGAGCCTACAATGAGCAGTTCTTC. Amino acid sequence: CASRIARTSGAYNEQFF.

This chain connects TRBV2 to TRBJ2-3; D is perhaps TRBD2 (6 bases). Germline values: CDR1 SNHLY, CDR2 FYNNEI. Trimming left V 1 base short and J 9 bases short, with 11 bases between. CDR3 length: 13 amino acids. The CDR3 here is CASSEESRGTQYF. In DNA form, the CDR3 reads TGTGCCAGCAGTGAAGAATCTCGGGGGACGCAGTATTTT.

There are a few counts of this clonotype. This chain connects TRBV7-8 to TRBJ1-1, with D uncertain. The CDR3 is made up of 14 amino acids. The germline V and J ends were trimmed by 5 bases and 2 bases, with 12 bases remaining between them. CDR1 and CDR2 from the germline V gene are SGHVS and FQNEAQ. The CDR3 DNA follows: TGTGCCAGCAGCGTCGGTCCTCCAAACACTGAAGCTTTCTTT. This encodes CASSVGPPNTEAFF. Filled out from reference TRBV7-8 and TRBJ1-1, the complete variable domain reads GAGVSQSPRYKVAKRGQDVALRCDPISGHVSLFWYQQALGQGPEFLTYFQNEAQLDKSGLPSDRFFAERPEGSVSTLKIQRTQQEDSAVYLCASSVGPPNTEAFFGQGTRLTVV.

V usage is TRBV7-9 and J usage is TRBJ2-3; 11 positions match TRBD2. Unmatched junction bases numbered 7, after V lost 6 bases and J lost 5 bases. The CDR3 has 15 amino acids. Germline CDR1 and CDR2: SEHNR and FQNEAQ (reference sequence). The CDR3: CASRPTSGILDTQYF. CDR3 in DNA: TGTGCCAGCAGACCGACTAGCGGGATATTAGATACGCAGTATTTT.

This clonotype was found once. J is TRBJ2-6 and V is TRBV20-1; D gene ambiguous. The CDR3 contains 15 residues. CDR1 is DFQATT, CDR2 SNEGSKA, per germline (reference sequence). The V end was cut by 0 bases, the J end by 3 bases, with 9 bases between. In DNA form, the CDR3 reads TGCAGTGCTAGAGATACCCTACGTGGGGCCAACGTCCTGACTTTC. Amino acid sequence: CSARDTLRGANVLTF.

The gene calls are TRBV4-1 and TRBJ1-3, with D tentatively TRBD1 (5 bases). The CDR3 is 14 residues long. The V and J ends lost 3 bases and 4 bases respectively, with 10 bases between them. Germline CDR1 is MGHRA and CDR2 is YSYEKL. The CDR3 coding sequence is TGCGCCAGCAGCCACAGGGTGTACGGAAACACCATATATTTT. This encodes CASSHRVYGNTIYF.

The rearrangement joins TRBV11-2 to TRBJ2-2; a possible D gene is TRBD2 (5 bases). Trimming pared 2 bases from V and 7 bases from J, leaving 20 bases between. The length of the CDR3 is 17 residues. From germline, CDR1 is SGHAT and CDR2 FQNNGV. CDR3 region: CASSLFRVARRHGELFF. For the CDR3, the DNA is TGTGCCAGCAGCTTATTTAGGGTAGCGCGAAGACACGGGGAGCTGTTTTTT.

J is TRBJ2-3 and V is TRBV7-2; a possible D gene is TRBD2 (7 bases). Trimming cost V 11 bases and J 2 bases, with 14 bases left between them. The CDR3 is made up of 13 amino acids. The germline gives CDR1 SGHTA, CDR2 FQGNSA. The CDR3 sequence: CAGTGGFTDTQYF. The CDR3 coding sequence is TGTGCCGGCACGGGGGGCTTCACAGATACGCAGTATTTT.

The chain is built from TRBV12-3 or TRBV12-4 and TRBJ2-4; maybe TRBD1 (6 bases). This CDR3 has 14 residues. V lost 5 bases, J lost 2 bases, and 10 bases lay in between. The CDR3 nucleotides read TGTGCCAGCAGTCAAGGGGGATCCAAAAACATTCAGTACTTC. Amino acids: CASSQGGSKNIQYF.

The chain joins TRBV6-2 or TRBV6-3 to TRBJ2-1; weak D call: TRBD2 (6 bases). This CDR3 is built from 16 residues. Germline CDR1 is MNHEY and CDR2 is SVGEGT. Between the trimmed V and J ends, which lost 4 bases and 1 base, there was a span of 14 bases. The CDR3 region has the DNA TGTGCCAGCAGTTCACACGGGGGATTGTCCTACAATGAGCAGTTCTTC. It encodes CASSSHGGLSYNEQFF.

This clonotype was counted a few times. The gene calls are TRBV12-3 or TRBV12-4 and TRBJ2-7; TRBD2 matches at 8 bases. V shed 7 bases and J 6 bases; nucleotides not matched to a gene: 8. The CDR3 runs 13 residues. The CDR3 here is CASTGTRGVEQYF. CDR3 DNA sequence: TGTGCCAGCACAGGGACTAGGGGTGTCGAGCAGTACTTC.

V usage is TRBV29-1 and J usage is TRBJ1-1; D is undetermined. With 4 bases removed from V and 1 base from J, the gap between germline ends came to 4 bases. Germline CDR1 reads SQVTM; CDR2 reads ANQGSEA. The length of the CDR3 is 11 residues. The CDR3 coding sequence is TGCAGCGTTGTCAGGAACACTGAAGCTTTCTTT. This codes for CSVVRNTEAFF.

The gene calls are TRBV7-2 and TRBJ2-1; D remains unclear. The CDR3 is 13 residues long. V shed 1 base and J shed 9 bases, with 10 bases lying between them. CDR1 is SGHTA, CDR2 FQGNSA, per germline. CDR3 sequence (DNA): TGTGCCAGCAGCTTAGGATTCATGGGTGAGCAGTTCTTC. Amino acids: CASSLGFMGEQFF.